This is a list of T cell receptor beta chains from one sample in a study of siplizumab effects on memory and regulatory T cells. Profiling relied on immunoSEQ multiplex PCR, and the TCRdb table lists in-frame clones only, not all of them. The table lists approximately 82,000 clones, approximately 90% of them singletons, with less than 2% in the top ten. The sequenced sample consisted of Tregs sorted from blood. These receptors were obtained from a human donor in good health. Each CDR3 is given with its conserved first and last residue. Each record gives: D gene, V gene, clone size, J gene, CDR3 protein, CDR3 DNA. The D gene is left open where the match is weak. Where a row states a size, it is once, few, many or the class of an expanded clone; other rows omit it.

-	TRBV15	once	TRBJ1-3	CATSSDTGLSGNTIYF	TGTGCCACCAGCAGCGATACAGGACTCTCTGGAAACACCATATATTTT
-	TRBV28	few	TRBJ1-3	CASSLRERSGNTIYF	TGTGCCAGCAGTTTACGGGAACGCTCTGGAAACACCATATATTTT
-	TRBV7-3	once	TRBJ2-1	CASSLTWGSGDNEQFF	TGTGCCAGCAGCTTAACGTGGGGGTCCGGAGACAATGAGCAGTTCTTC
-	TRBV28	-	TRBJ1-4	CASSSDLGGKLFF	TGTGCCAGCAGTTCCGATTTGGGAGGTAAACTGTTTTTT
-	TRBV5-1	-	TRBJ2-2	CASRSLFWGIMNTGELFF	TGCGCCAGCAGGTCCCTTTTTTGGGGGATAATGAACACCGGGGAGCTGTTTTTT
-	TRBV7-3	once	TRBJ1-2	CASSLGRGDGYTF	TGTGCCAGCAGCTTAGGCCGGGGGGATGGCTACACCTTC
-	TRBV4-1	-	TRBJ2-6	CASSQGGTGANVLTF	TGCGCCAGCAGCCAAGGGGGTACTGGGGCCAACGTCCTGACTTTC
TRBD1	TRBV7-9	-	TRBJ2-6	CASSLAPGQGNGANVLTF	TGTGCCAGCAGCTTAGCGCCGGGACAGGGTAATGGGGCCAACGTCCTGACTTTC
TRBD2	TRBV7-3	-	TRBJ2-5	CASSLRGGRGETQYF	TGTGCCAGCAGCTTAAGGGGAGGGCGAGGGGAGACCCAGTACTTC
-	TRBV5-1	once	TRBJ1-1	CASSLTGQRIDNKQAFF	TGCGCCAGCAGCTTGACGGGGCAGCGAATCGATAATAAACAGGCTTTCTTT
-	TRBV28	-	TRBJ1-2	CASSFTGLASRGYTF	TGTGCCAGCAGTTTTACGGGATTGGCCTCGCGTGGCTACACCTTC
-	TRBV4-1	-	TRBJ2-5	CASSQVSLAEETQYF	TGCGCCAGCAGCCAAGTTTCGTTAGCGGAAGAGACCCAGTACTTC
-	TRBV27	-	TRBJ1-6	CASSFLDGPLHF	TGTGCCAGCAGTTTTCTTGACGGACCCCTCCACTTT
-	TRBV7-9	-	TRBJ2-3	CASSPLSPGPRGDTQYF	TGTGCCAGCAGCCCCCTTTCGCCGGGGCCGAGAGGAGATACGCAGTATTTT
-	TRBV6-1	-	TRBJ2-2	CASSEGSGELFF	TGTGCCAGCAGTGAAGGATCCGGGGAGCTGTTTTTT
-	TRBV6-5	-	TRBJ1-2	CASTPSRGYTF	TGTGCCAGCACCCCAAGTCGGGGCTACACCTTC
-	TRBV19	-	TRBJ2-5	CASSAQGVATQYF	TGTGCCAGTAGTGCACAGGGTGTAGCGACCCAGTACTTC
-	TRBV6-1	-	TRBJ1-2	CASSDQAALYGYTF	TGTGCCAGCAGTGATCAGGCAGCGTTATATGGCTACACCTTC
TRBD2	TRBV28	-	TRBJ2-7	CASSSPGLAGSEQYF	TGTGCCAGCAGTTCACCGGGACTAGCGGGTTCCGAGCAGTACTTC
-	TRBV30	-	TRBJ2-7	CAWSVPGPYEQYF	TGTGCCTGGAGTGTCCCCGGTCCGTACGAGCAGTACTTC
TRBD1	TRBV14	few	TRBJ1-2	CASSQETGDYGYTF	TGTGCCAGCAGCCAAGAGACAGGGGACTATGGCTACACCTTC
-	TRBV19	-	TRBJ1-3	CASLGRTTISGNTIYF	TGTGCCAGTCTCGGAAGGACAACGATCTCTGGAAACACCATATATTTT
TRBD2	TRBV7-3	-	TRBJ2-1	CASSLKARGLAGEAYNEQFF	TGTGCCAGCAGCTTAAAGGCCCGGGGACTAGCGGGGGAGGCCTACAATGAGCAGTTCTTC
-	TRBV10-3	-	TRBJ1-5	CAISDQGGQPQHF	TGTGCCATCAGTGACCAGGGCGGCCAGCCCCAGCATTTT
TRBD2	TRBV7-3	-	TRBJ2-2	CASSRVSGLALNTGELFF	TGTGCCAGCAGCCGGGTCAGCGGACTAGCGTTGAACACCGGGGAGCTGTTTTTT
TRBD1	TRBV5-1	-	TRBJ1-4	CASSAGQPNEKLFF	TGCGCCAGCAGCGCGGGACAGCCTAATGAAAAACTGTTTTTT
-	TRBV7-2	-	TRBJ2-1	CASSLTGEQFF	TGTGCCAGCAGCTTAACGGGTGAGCAGTTCTTC
TRBD1	TRBV19	-	TRBJ2-7	CASSIDRGGGEQYF	TGTGCCAGTAGTATCGACAGGGGCGGCGGCGAGCAGTACTTC
TRBD2	TRBV5-1	-	TRBJ2-2	CASSPVLAGDTGELFF	TGCGCCAGCAGCCCAGTGCTAGCGGGGGACACCGGGGAGCTGTTTTTT
TRBD1	TRBV5-1	-	TRBJ2-3	CASSPDERQGADTQYF	TGCGCCAGCAGCCCGGATGAGCGACAGGGGGCAGATACGCAGTATTTT
-	TRBV9	-	TRBJ1-3	CASSGRISGNTIYF	TGTGCCAGCAGCGGCCGGATCTCTGGAAACACCATATATTTT
-	TRBV28	-	TRBJ1-2	CASSERHVYGYTF	TGTGCCAGCAGTGAGCGCCATGTTTATGGCTACACCTTC
TRBD1	TRBV7-9	-	TRBJ2-2	CASRRRWDRETGELFF	TGTGCCAGCAGACGTAGATGGGACAGGGAAACCGGGGAGCTGTTTTTT
-	TRBV6-1	-	TRBJ2-1	CASSEFRPGWVGSYNEQFF	TGTGCCAGCAGTGAATTCAGACCGGGATGGGTAGGGAGTTACAATGAGCAGTTCTTC
TRBD1	TRBV7-9	-	TRBJ1-6	CASSAGQWNSPLHF	TGTGCCAGCAGCGCGGGACAGTGGAATTCACCCCTCCACTTT
TRBD1	TRBV19	-	TRBJ1-2	CASIGQGSYGYTF	TGTGCCAGTATCGGACAGGGGAGTTATGGCTACACCTTC
-	TRBV4-3	once	TRBJ1-1	CASSQGSGHRNTEAFF	TGCGCCAGCAGCCAAGGGTCGGGACATCGGAACACTGAAGCTTTCTTT
-	TRBV27	-	TRBJ1-5	CASSFLGARGNQPQHF	TGTGCCAGCAGTTTCTTGGGGGCCCGAGGGAATCAGCCCCAGCATTTT
-	TRBV7-9	-	TRBJ1-1	CAGAVMNTEAFF	TGTGCCGGGGCAGTCATGAACACTGAAGCTTTCTTT
TRBD1	TRBV7-2	-	TRBJ2-2	CASRADRGTGELFF	TGTGCCAGCAGAGCGGACAGGGGCACCGGGGAGCTGTTTTTT
TRBD1	TRBV5-1	-	TRBJ1-3	CASFTPGQGNTIYF	TGCGCCAGCTTTACGCCGGGACAGGGAAACACCATATATTTT
TRBD1	TRBV28	-	TRBJ2-2	CASTRTGTGELFF	TGTGCCAGCACCCGGACAGGCACCGGGGAGCTGTTTTTT
-	TRBV30	-	TRBJ1-1	CAWSVVARLNTEAFF	TGTGCCTGGAGTGTAGTTGCCAGATTGAACACTGAAGCTTTCTTT
TRBD1	TRBV29-1	-	TRBJ2-1	CSVEGPRGRNEQFF	TGCAGCGTTGAAGGCCCCAGGGGGCGCAATGAGCAGTTCTTC
TRBD1	TRBV5-1	-	TRBJ2-2	CASSVGTENTGELFF	TGCGCCAGCAGCGTCGGGACAGAGAACACCGGGGAGCTGTTTTTT
TRBD1	TRBV30	once	TRBJ2-7	CAWSVPAGGRYEQYF	TGTGCCTGGAGTGTACCGGCAGGGGGCAGGTACGAGCAGTACTTC
TRBD2	TRBV9	-	TRBJ2-3	CASSVDTTSGTSAGSYTQYF	TGTGCCAGCAGCGTAGACACCACATCCGGGACTAGCGCGGGGAGTTATACGCAGTATTTT
TRBD1	TRBV6-1	medium-sized	TRBJ2-1	CASSEILGQGFREQFF	TGTGCCAGCAGTGAAATACTTGGACAGGGCTTTCGGGAGCAGTTCTTC
-	TRBV7-2	-	TRBJ2-3	CASSFSWDSDTQYF	TGTGCCAGCAGCTTTTCGTGGGACTCCGATACGCAGTATTTT
-	TRBV12-5	-	TRBJ2-7	CASGPDWSPYEQYF	TGTGCTAGTGGTCCCGACTGGAGTCCCTACGAGCAGTACTTC
-	TRBV7-9	-	TRBJ2-7	CASSLILREQYF	TGTGCCAGCAGCTTAATCCTCCGGGAGCAGTACTTC